The T cell receptor (beta chain) under discussion was sequenced for a study of T-cell reconstitution after alpha-beta-depleted transplantation in children. Unique molecular identifiers were incorporated during preparation of the TCRbeta library. Via MiXCR, TCRdb re-called the PCR reads, giving one row per CDR3 protein. In the table there are roughly 500,000 distinct CDR3 sequences, approximately 13% of which are singletons. The specimen was PBMCs from the stem cell graft donor, collected from the stem cell graft. This clonotype originated in a human donor who donated a stem cell graft to a child with combined immunodeficiency.

The DNA of the CDR3 is TGCAGTGCCACAAAGCCGGGCCAGGAGGTCACAGATACGCAGTATTTT. Its translation: CSATKPGQEVTDTQYF. The chain combines TRBV20-1 with TRBJ2-3; D possibly corresponds to TRBD2 (5 bases). This CDR3 has 16 residues. Per germline, CDR1 DFQATT and CDR2 SNEGSKA (reference sequence). Trimming cost V 6 bases and J 2 bases, with 21 bases left between them.